One sample yielded the 6 T cell receptor beta chains listed below, sequenced in a study of blood T cell repertoires in COVID-19. Assay used: immunoSEQ multiplex PCR; TCRdb lists only in-frame clones, some missing. This sample carries 250,000 to 300,000 clones, roughly nine tenths of them seen once, and the ten largest clones take approximately 12%. Material: peripheral blood. All receptors come from a woman aged 25 to 39 with COVID-19, enrolled during active disease.

This chain joins TRBV3-1 (or the pseudogene TRBV3-2) and TRBJ2-7; 10 nucleotides agree with TRBD1. The ends lost 9 bases at V and 3 bases at J; junction bases unmatched: 5. The germline V gene encodes CDR1 LGHDT and CDR2 YNNKEL (reference sequence). The CDR3 has 13 amino acids. The CDR3 sequence: CASRQGAVYEQYF. DNA of the CDR3: TGTGCCAGTAGACAGGGGGCCGTCTACGAGCAGTACTTC.

This clone was detected only a few times. The rearrangement joins TRBV5-1 to TRBJ1-6, with D perhaps TRBD1 (5 bases). The V end was cut by 1 base, the J end by 7 bases, with 12 bases between. This CDR3 is 15 amino acids long. CDR1 and CDR2 from the germline V gene are SGHRS and YFSETQ. The CDR3 DNA follows: TGCGCCAGCAGCTTGACCACAGGAACAAATTCACCCCTCCACTTT. Protein product: CASSLTTGTNSPLHF.

V usage is TRBV3-1 (or the pseudogene TRBV3-2) and J usage is TRBJ2-5; 7 nucleotides match TRBD2. The CDR3 is made up of 14 amino acids. Losses at the gene ends were 5 bases for V and 4 bases for J; bases not matched to a gene: 7. Germline loops: CDR1 LGHDT, CDR2 YNNKEL (reference sequence). The CDR3 nucleotides are TGTGCCAGCAGCTCCCGGACTAGTGGAGAGACCCAGTACTTC. As protein: CASSSRTSGETQYF.

The V and J genes are TRBV19 and TRBJ2-4; possibly TRBD1 for D (6 bases). With 5 bases removed from V and 0 bases from J, the gap between germline ends came to 20 bases. CDR1 is LNHDA and CDR2 is SQIVND in the germline V gene (reference sequence). The CDR3 spans 18 residues. CDR3: CASSYRAGNLLAKNIQYF. As DNA, the CDR3 is TGTGCCAGTAGTTACAGGGCGGGTAACCTCCTAGCCAAAAACATTCAGTACTTC.

The sample holds one count of this clone. This chain connects TRBV29-1 to TRBJ2-5; 7 positions agree with TRBD1. With 5 bases clipped from V and 5 bases from J, the junction kept 8 bases outside the gene matches. Germline-derived CDR1 and CDR2 are SQVTM and ANQGSEA. The CDR3 spans 13 residues. The CDR3 nucleotides are TGCAGCGTTCAGGGGGTCCTCGTGGAGACCCAGTACTTC. It specifies CSVQGVLVETQYF. The entire variable domain, with the rest obtained from reference TRBV29-1 and TRBJ2-5, is as follows: SAVISQKPSRDICQRGTSLTIQCQVDSQVTMMFWYRQQPGQSLTLIATANQGSEATYESGFVIDKFPISRPNLTFSTLTVSNMSPEDSSIYLCSVQGVLVETQYFGPGTRLLVL.

V gene TRBV14 combines with J gene TRBJ2-1; 12 bases map to TRBD2. V trimming: 1 base; J trimming: 2 bases; junction bases outside the gene matches: 18. Germline V gene data show CDR1 as SGHDN and CDR2 as FVKESK. The CDR3 runs to 22 residues. CDR3 bases: TGTGCCAGCAGCCAAGTGAGGGTGAGGACTAGCGGGGCCCCTTTAACCTACAATGAGCAGTTCTTC. Translating it yields CASSQVRVRTSGAPLTYNEQFF.